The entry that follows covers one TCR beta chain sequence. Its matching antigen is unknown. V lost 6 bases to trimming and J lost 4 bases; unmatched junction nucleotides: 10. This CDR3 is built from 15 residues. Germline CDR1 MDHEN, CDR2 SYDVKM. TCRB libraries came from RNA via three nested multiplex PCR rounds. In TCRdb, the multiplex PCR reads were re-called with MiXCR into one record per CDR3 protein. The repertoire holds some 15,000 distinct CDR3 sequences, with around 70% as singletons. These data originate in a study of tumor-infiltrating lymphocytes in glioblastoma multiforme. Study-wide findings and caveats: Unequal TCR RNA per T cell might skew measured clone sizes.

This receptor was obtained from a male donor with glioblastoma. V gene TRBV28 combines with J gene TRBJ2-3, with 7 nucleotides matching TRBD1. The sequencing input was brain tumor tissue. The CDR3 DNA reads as TGTGCCAGCAGCTTCACACAGGGGCACGCAGATACGCAGTATTTT. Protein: CASSFTQGHADTQYF.